This T cell receptor (beta chain) appears in the sequencing data of a study of cytomegalovirus exposure and HLA in healthy donors. Findings and limits, study-wide: The number of N-insertions in an Asian-associated ancestry cluster was reportedly below the approximately 700-donor mean in a later analysis. A few chains tied to CMV proved CMV antigen-specific in vitro. Previous analysis showed most TCR beta V segments were productive about 87% or about 30% of the time.

For this clone: What it binds is unknown.

The CDR3 extends over 14 amino acids. The V gene's germline CDR1 is SGHNT and CDR2 YYREEE (reference sequence). V gave up 0 bases and J gave up 3 bases, with 10 bases separating them. 60 Vbeta and 13 Jbeta primers were used in PCR. Using immunoSEQ multiplex PCR, the repertoire was profiled, and TCRdb retains in-frame clones only, with some absent. The sample holds approximately 150,000 clones, around 70% seen once. The clonotype originates from a man aged 40-50 years in good health and CMV-seronegative. The chain links TRBV5-4 to TRBJ2-7; D gene unclear. What was sequenced was PBMCs. The CDR3 DNA follows: TGTGCCAGCAGCTTGGATCCTACTGGCTACGAGCAGTACTTC. Its translation: CASSLDPTGYEQYF. Variable domain in full (rest from reference TRBV5-4 and TRBJ2-7): ETGVTQSPTHLIKTRGQQVTLRCSSQSGHNTVSWYQQALGQGPQFIFQYYREEENGRGNFPPRFSGLQFPNYSSELNVNALELDDSALYLCASSLDPTGYEQYFGPGTRLTVT.